This T cell receptor beta chain was documented in a study of shared clonotypes between healthy human individuals. In the case of this clone: Other DNA sequences from this sample encode an identical CDR3 as well.

Per germline, CDR1 MDHEN and CDR2 SYDVKM. The CDR3 extends over 12 amino acids. Trimming left V 2 bases short and J 2 bases short, with 1 base between. Generated by immunoSEQ multiplex PCR, the TCRdb table keeps only in-frame clones and is missing some. The sample has roughly 680,000 clones; roughly 72% are singletons. Source material: memory CD4+ T cells sorted from blood. Subset defined: CD45RA-negative fraction. The sequence came from a woman younger than 45 in good health. This chain joins TRBV28 and TRBJ1-5; D ambiguous. The CDR3 DNA reads TGTGCCAGCAGTTTAGGCAATCAGCCCCAGCATTTT. It is translated as CASSLGNQPQHF.